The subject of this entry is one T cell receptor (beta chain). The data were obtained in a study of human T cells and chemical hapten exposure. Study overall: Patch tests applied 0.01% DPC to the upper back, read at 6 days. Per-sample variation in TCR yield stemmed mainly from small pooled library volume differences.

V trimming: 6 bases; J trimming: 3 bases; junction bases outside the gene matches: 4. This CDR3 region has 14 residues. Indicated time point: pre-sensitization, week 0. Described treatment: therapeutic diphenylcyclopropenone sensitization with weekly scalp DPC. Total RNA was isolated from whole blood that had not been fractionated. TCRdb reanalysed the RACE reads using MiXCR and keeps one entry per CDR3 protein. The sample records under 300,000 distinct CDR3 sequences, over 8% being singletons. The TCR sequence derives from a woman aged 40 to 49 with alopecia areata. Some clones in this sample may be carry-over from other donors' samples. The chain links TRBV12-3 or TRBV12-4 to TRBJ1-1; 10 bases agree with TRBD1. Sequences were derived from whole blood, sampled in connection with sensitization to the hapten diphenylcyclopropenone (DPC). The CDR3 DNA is TGTGCCAGCAGGAGGGACAGGGGTTACACTGAAGCTTTCTTT. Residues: CASRRDRGYTEAFF.